What follows is one T cell receptor beta chain and its context. The library targeted TCRbeta and was prepared with unique molecular identifiers. Each CDR3 protein gets one entry after TCRdb re-called the PCR reads with MiXCR. This table has hundreds of thousands of distinct CDR3 sequences, roughly 16% appearing once. The data were obtained in a study of T-cell reconstitution after alpha-beta-depleted transplantation in children. The receptor was isolated from a boy younger than two who had a stem cell transplant for Wiskott-Aldrich syndrome, so the T cells may come from the graft donor. The starting material was PBMCs, mostly from graft donor cells, obtained 360 days after TCRalphabeta/CD19-depleted stem cell transplant.

The DNA of the CDR3 is TGTGCCAGCAGTTTAGTAGGAATCGGGCGCACAGATACGCAGTATTTT. As protein: CASSLVGIGRTDTQYF. The chain employs TRBV12-3 or TRBV12-4 and TRBJ2-3; D is undetermined. The V gene lost 1 base and the J gene lost 1 base, with 12 bases spanning the gap. There are 16 residues in the CDR3.